This TCR beta chain was recovered during a study of response to subunit inactivated influenza vaccine. Study outcomes and limitations: Authors proposed each seasonal influenza vaccination draws in few new T cells.

TCRdb reprocessed the RT-PCR reads via MiXCR and lists one record per CDR3 protein. In the table there are 540,000 or so distinct CDR3 sequences, 10% to 15% of which are singletons. This clonotype was observed many times. Its antigen is currently unknown. The receptor comes from a man aged 45-60 years who received an inactivated influenza vaccine. Sequenced material: PBMCs from blood, taken about 40 days after vaccination.

The CDR3 DNA is TGTGCCAGCAGCCAAGTTGTGGGACAGGGGCAGATTGAGCAGTTCTTC. Its translation is CASSQVVGQGQIEQFF. The chain uses TRBV3-1 and TRBJ2-1; 10 positions agree with TRBD1. V lost 1 base and J lost 9; bases outside the gene matches: 9. The germline CDR1 and CDR2 sequences are LGHDT and YNNKEL (reference sequence). The CDR3 is 16 residues long.